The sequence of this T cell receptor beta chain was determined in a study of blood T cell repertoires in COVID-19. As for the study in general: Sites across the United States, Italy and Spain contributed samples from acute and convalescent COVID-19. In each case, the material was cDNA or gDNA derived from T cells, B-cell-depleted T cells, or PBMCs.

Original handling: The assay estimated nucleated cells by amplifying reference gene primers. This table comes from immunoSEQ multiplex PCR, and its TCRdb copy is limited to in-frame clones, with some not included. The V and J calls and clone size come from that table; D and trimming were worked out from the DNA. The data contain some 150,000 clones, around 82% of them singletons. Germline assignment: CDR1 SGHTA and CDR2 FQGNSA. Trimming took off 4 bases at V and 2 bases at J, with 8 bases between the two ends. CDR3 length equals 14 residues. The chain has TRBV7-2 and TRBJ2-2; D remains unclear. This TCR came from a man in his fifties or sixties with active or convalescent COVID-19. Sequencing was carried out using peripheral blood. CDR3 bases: TGTGCCAGCAGCTCCTCGAGAAACACCGGGGAGCTGTTTTTT. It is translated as CASSSSRNTGELFF.